This T cell receptor beta chain stems from a study of beta chain features in type 1 diabetes (dated 2018 in TCRdb). Study-wide context: No differences in mean age, gender distribution, total cell number or subset yield were found between patients and healthy donors. A total of over 95,000,000 sorted cells were examined across all samples, and RNA yield correlated strongly with the number of cells per subset. The study compared TCRB repertoires of sorted circulating CD4+ T cell subsets between recently diagnosed type 1 diabetes patients and matched healthy donors. Regulatory and stem cell-like memory subsets were obtained from only 8 patients and about eight healthy donors, while naive and central memory subsets were obtained from all 30 or so donors.

This clone showed up just a few times. Its target antigen remains unknown. Nothing much larger sits one base from this clone, and base qualities are not available. Here is what the overall study found, with its caveats: In all four CD4+ subsets, TCRB CDR3 length was moderately but significantly shorter in type 1 diabetes patients. HLA sub-analyses involved small numbers of individuals, so any influence of HLA type on TCRB rearrangement remained unresolved. Because cDNA was sequenced instead of genomic DNA, highly expressing activated cells could be over-represented, though the groups showed no difference in activation or CD3 levels. Naive, central memory and regulatory TCRB repertoires appeared more similar among patients than among healthy donors. PCR might favor shorter templates, but patient and control samples were amplified and corrected together, so any skew would affect both groups equally. Fewer insertions and more nucleotide deletions at VDJ recombination sites were observed in patients with type 1 diabetes, implying thymic rearrangement abnormalities.

Its CDR3 holds 14 amino acids, cysteine through phenylalanine. Just the 42-base CDR3 DNA is kept, in frame starting at base 1. The germline V gene (reference sequence) yields MNHNY for CDR1 and SVGAGI for CDR2. V lost 2 bases and J lost 1 base; the stretch between them is 7 bases long. Each donor gave one peripheral blood draw, about 110 mL on average, collected into heparinised tubes. A BD FACSAria II and a panel including CD45RO, CCR7, CD25, CD127, CD95 and CD27 were used to sort naive, central memory, regulatory and stem cell-like memory CD4+ T cells. Purity was above 95% for every sorted population. PBMCs were isolated immediately by Lymphoprep density gradient centrifugation and stained directly without culture. To minimize batch effects, samples were stained and sorted in pairs, one healthy donor with one patient per experiment. The High Capacity cDNA Reverse Transcription Kit was used to reverse transcribe all of the isolated RNA, meaning that expressed TCRB transcripts were what got sequenced. Naive, central memory and regulatory T cell samples underwent deep immunoSEQ sequencing, averaging around 3.9 million total reads per sample. Sorted cells were lysed in RLT buffer, and RNA was extracted using DNase-treated RNeasy Micro or Mini kits according to cell number. To prevent cross-contamination, every cell subset was processed on its own, while patient and healthy donor samples were processed together. TCRB sequences were amplified from cDNA with the immunoSEQ multiplex PCR, producing 87-bp fragments spanning the CDR3 region. The amplicons were sequenced using the Illumina HiSeq platform. In the authors' own workflow: PCR bias was corrected computationally using synthetic template baselines, and reads within Hamming distance 2 were collapsed, with unmergeable singletons discarded. By aligning reads against IMGT, V, D and J genes, CDR3 length, and insertions or deletions at six rearrangement sites were assigned. Within each subset, clonotype counts were normalized to sorted cell number, after which true diversity and Gini coefficients were computed with the tcR R package. Repertoire sharing was quantified using the overlap coefficient calculated on TCRB nucleotide sequences. The immuneACCESS repertoire file appears here via TCRdb, limited to in-frame rearrangements. These files lack a portion of the clones; in checked studies, under half of the deficit traces to unresolved V genes, and the cause of the others is not known. D and trimming were read from the DNA, whereas the V and J calls and clone size are those reported in that table. This sample gives about 140,000 clones in total; about 9.7% of them show up just once. The ten largest clones capture 0.65% of the sample.

The rearranged chain carries TRBV6-6 and TRBJ2-3; too little of a D gene remains to name it. Source material: central memory CD4+ T cells from blood. The receptor was isolated from a middle-aged woman in good health. The CDR3: CASSYEPRTDTQYF. In nucleotides, the sequence is TGTGCCAGCAGTTACGAGCCACGCACAGATACGCAGTATTTT.